The following is a TCR beta chain sequence with its context. What it binds is not known. The sample is drawn from a study of T cell responses to AZD1222 COVID-19 vaccine. Study results and caveats: Compared with day 0, the breadth and depth of the Spike-specific TCR repertoire rose significantly after two doses of AZD1222. Only six or seven AZD1222 recipients tested seropositive at baseline. It should be noted that donors were predominantly white British and more often female, and clonal diversity was possibly underestimated.

CDR3 length equals 13 residues. Trimming cost V 8 bases and J 4 bases, with 14 bases left between them. Germline V gene data show CDR1 as MNHEY and CDR2 as SVGAGI. The data were produced by immunoSEQ multiplex PCR, yet TCRdb's version contains in-frame clones alone and is incomplete. The table shows 140,000 or so clones, with roughly 88% occurring only once. The receptor's source is an adult who received the AZD1222 COVID-19 vaccine. This chain connects TRBV6-5 to TRBJ1-1; D not resolved. The source was peripheral blood, collected 28 days after the second AZD1222 dose. CDR3 coding DNA: TGTGCCAGCTTGCCGGCGGACGGCACTGAAGCTTTCTTT. The encoded protein is CASLPADGTEAFF.